These 5 T cell receptor beta chains originate from one sample sequenced in a study of blood T cell repertoires in COVID-19 (dated by TCRdb to 2018 to 2020). Libraries were made using the immunoSEQ multiplex PCR assay. TCRdb retrieved this table from immuneACCESS and kept in-frame rearrangements only. Not all clones are present; in checked studies, unresolved V genes account for under half, and no reason is known for the remainder. This sample is represented by roughly 250,000 clones; around 90% of them were singletons. Roughly 3.9% of the sample is in the top ten clones. Sequencing was done on a sample of peripheral blood. The source of these receptors is a woman in her 40s with acute or convalescent COVID-19.

The chain links TRBV12-5 to TRBJ2-1; 7 positions agree with TRBD1. Germline values: CDR1 LGHNT, CDR2 FRNRAP. The CDR3 is 16 amino acids. Trimming cost V 5 bases and J 8 bases; bases outside gene matches: 15. CDR3: CASGPLLGPRGYEQFF. CDR3 coding DNA: TGTGCTAGTGGTCCTCTACTAGGCCCCAGGGGGTATGAGCAGTTCTTC.

The chain carries TRBV7-3 and TRBJ1-1, with D possibly TRBD1 on 6 matching bases. V lost 7 bases to trimming and J lost 5 bases, with 14 bases between them. The CDR3 is 13 residues long. Germline V lookup: CDR1 SGHTA, CDR2 FQGTGA. The CDR3: CASKQGTKTEAFF. The CDR3 nucleotides are TGTGCCAGCAAGCAGGGGACGAAGACTGAAGCTTTCTTT.

The V and J genes are TRBV29-1 and TRBJ2-7; 10 nucleotides align to TRBD1. V lost 7 bases to trimming and J lost 5 bases; unmatched junction nucleotides: 5. Germline V CDR1 and CDR2: SQVTM, ANQGSEA. The CDR3 extends over 12 amino acids. CDR3 residues: CSGRGTGDEQYV. CDR3 in DNA: TGCAGCGGCCGCGGGACAGGGGACGAGCAGTACGTC.

The chain couples TRBV5-6 to TRBJ2-3, with TRBD2 matching 16 bases. The CDR3 is made up of 18 amino acids. V was clipped by 4 bases and J by 11 bases; unmatched bases: 16. Germline CDR1 reads SGHDT; CDR2 reads YYEEEE. CDR3 in amino acids: CASSTPPGLAGGPEGQYF. As DNA, the CDR3 is TGTGCCAGCAGCACCCCACCGGGACTAGCGGGGGGGCCAGAGGGGCAGTATTTT.

The chain is built from TRBV5-1 and TRBJ2-1, with 7 positions matching TRBD2. Germline-derived CDR1 and CDR2 are SGHRS and YFSETQ. The CDR3 runs 16 residues. V dropped 4 bases and J dropped 0; count of bases not matched to a gene: 7. The DNA of the CDR3 is TGCGCCAGCAGCCTACCCCTAGCGGCCTCCTACAATGAGCAGTTCTTC. It codes for CASSLPLAASYNEQFF.